This T cell receptor (beta chain) was sequenced during a study of shared T cell receptors in the human thymus. The germline gives CDR1 SGHAT, CDR2 FQNNGV. Trimming took 5 bases from V and 3 from J, leaving 16 bases between them. The CDR3 consists of 15 residues. Sequenced by immunoSEQ multiplex PCR; TCRdb stores in-frame clones only, minus some. Of some 720,000 clones listed, roughly 90% are singletons. A further study also used this sample, focusing on human thymus T cells.

The specimen sequenced was thymocytes. The V and J genes are TRBV11-2 and TRBJ1-1, with D unclear. This clonotype was sampled from a boy under two years old with a congenital heart defect. This chain's CDR3 is CASSLRPARDTEAFF. CDR3 sequence (DNA): TGTGCCAGCAGCCTTCGACCGGCGAGGGACACTGAAGCTTTCTTT.